These 32 T cell receptor beta chains were sequenced from one sample in a study of T cell repertoires in cytomegalovirus infection. TCRdb fed the reads into MiXCR, producing one record per CDR3 protein. The table shows roughly 200,000 distinct CDR3 sequences, with about 17% occurring only once. The specimen sequenced was CD8+ T cells from PBMCs. The source is a human donor in good health (CMV status not recorded). Some clones in this sample may be carry-over from other donors' samples.

The V gene is TRBV19, the J gene TRBJ2-7; 11 nucleotides line up with TRBD1. Germline V gene sequence: CDR1 LNHDA, CDR2 SQIVND (reference sequence). This CDR3 has 14 residues. V shed 10 bases, J shed 4 bases, and the junction held 9 bases outside the gene matches. CDR3 in amino acids: CATKGQGASYEQYF. The CDR3 DNA follows: TGTGCCACCAAAGGACAGGGGGCATCGTACGAGCAGTACTTC.

The rearrangement joins TRBV11-2 to TRBJ2-5; 8 bases are a match to TRBD1. The trim removed 6 bases at V and 1 base at J, leaving 10 bases unmatched. CDR1 is SGHAT and CDR2 is FQNNGV in the germline V gene. CDR3 length equals 16 residues. This CDR3 reads CASRDPGTGVQETQYF. CDR3 nucleotide sequence: TGTGCCAGCAGGGATCCTGGGACAGGCGTCCAAGAGACCCAGTACTTC.

This clonotype has just a few counts. V and J are TRBV7-6 and TRBJ2-5; 8 positions match TRBD1. Germline V gene sequence: CDR1 SGHVS, CDR2 FNYEAQ. This CDR3 has 16 amino acids. V shed 5 bases and J 5 bases; nucleotides not matched to a gene: 13. CDR3 DNA sequence: TGTGCCAGCAGCCCTCGGGCCGGGACAGGTCTGGAGACCCAGTACTTC. It yields the protein CASSPRAGTGLETQYF.

The CDR3 sequence is CASSVPMAGSKGTQYF. The CDR3 DNA sequence: TGTGCCAGCAGCGTACCGATGGCGGGGTCCAAGGGTACGCAGTATTTT. The chain recombines TRBV7-2 with TRBJ2-3; a possible D gene is TRBD2 (6 bases). This CDR3 region has 16 residues. The germline V and J ends were trimmed by 5 bases and 8 bases, with 23 bases remaining between them. Germline values: CDR1 SGHTA, CDR2 FQGNSA.

V and J are TRBV7-2 and TRBJ2-1; weak D call: TRBD2 (6 bases). V was trimmed by 5 bases and J by 7 bases, leaving 15 bases between them. This CDR3 is built from 14 residues. CDR1 is SGHTA, CDR2 FQGNSA, per germline. The CDR3 bases are TGTGCCAGCAGCACGGGACTCCCGGGAAATGAGCAGTTCTTC. It yields the protein CASSTGLPGNEQFF.

The J gene is TRBJ2-2, the V gene TRBV2; D remains unclear. The V gene's germline CDR1 is SNHLY and CDR2 FYNNEI. With 2 bases removed from V and 4 bases from J, the gap between germline ends came to 5 bases. CDR3 length: 13 amino acids. In nucleotides, the CDR3 is TGTGCCAGCAGTGAAACCTCCACCGGGGAGCTGTTTTTT. Encoded protein: CASSETSTGELFF.

The rearrangement links TRBV6-2 or TRBV6-3 to TRBJ1-4, with 7 bases lining up with TRBD1. The CDR3 totals 14 residues. The germline V gene has CDR1 MNHEY and CDR2 SVGEGT. The J segment lost 7 bases and the V segment lost 7 bases, leaving 9 bases of the junction unmatched. The CDR3 coding sequence is TGTGCCAGCACTTTGACAGGGCACAGTGAAAAACTGTTTTTT. It encodes CASTLTGHSEKLFF.

At least ten counts were recorded for this clonotype. CDR3 residues: CASLGGNIQYF. In nucleotides, the CDR3 is TGTGCCAGCCTCGGAGGAAACATTCAGTACTTC. The chain links TRBV28 to TRBJ2-4; possible D gene TRBD2, 5 bases. CDR1 is MDHEN and CDR2 is SYDVKM in the germline V gene. The CDR3 sequence is 11 residues long. Trimming took off 8 bases at V and 6 bases at J, with 8 bases between the two ends.

The table lists this clonotype with a few counts. The genes are TRBV29-1 and TRBJ1-2, with a weak D call TRBD1 (5 bases). CDR1 and CDR2 (germline): SQVTM, ANQGSEA. This CDR3 comprises 16 residues. V was clipped by 0 bases and J by 2 bases, with 16 bases between them. The CDR3: CSVEDQEGEVNYGYTF. In nucleotides, the CDR3 is TGCAGCGTTGAAGATCAGGAAGGGGAAGTGAACTATGGCTACACCTTC.

The sample holds a few counts of this clonotype. The rearrangement joins TRBV7-6 to TRBJ2-7, with 13 bases fitting TRBD2. Germline V CDR1 and CDR2: SGHVS, FNYEAQ. V was clipped by 5 bases and J by 6 bases; unmatched bases: 4. CDR3 size: 14 residues. The chain's CDR3 is CASSPGLAGVEQYF. CDR3 sequence (DNA): TGTGCCAGCAGCCCCGGACTAGCGGGGGTCGAGCAGTACTTC.

The rearrangement uses TRBV20-1 and TRBJ1-6, with D maybe TRBD1 (6 bases). The CDR3 has 15 residues. Looked up from germline, CDR1 is DFQATT and CDR2 is SNEGSKA (reference sequence). Trimming stripped 0 bases from V and 8 bases from J, with 14 bases between. In DNA, the CDR3 is TGCAGTGCTAGAGATAGGGGGACGGGGTATTCACCCCTCCACTTT. This codes for CSARDRGTGYSPLHF.

The V and J genes are TRBV19 and TRBJ1-1, with D unclear. V was shortened by 7 bases and J by 0 bases, with 15 bases between the two germline ends. This CDR3 region has 15 residues. Germline assignment: CDR1 LNHDA and CDR2 SQIVND (reference sequence). CDR3 sequence: CASINQGPMNTEAFF. For the CDR3, the DNA is TGTGCCAGTATAAACCAAGGGCCGATGAACACTGAAGCTTTCTTT.

V usage is TRBV14 and J usage is TRBJ2-1; D not certain. The V gene lost 4 bases and the J gene lost 2 bases, with 15 bases spanning the gap. Germline V CDR1 and CDR2: SGHDN, FVKESK. There are 16 residues in the CDR3. The CDR3, as DNA: TGTGCCAGCAGCCGGCTGAGAGACTGGCCCTACAATGAGCAGTTCTTC. Residues: CASSRLRDWPYNEQFF.

This chain joins TRBV6-1 and TRBJ2-5, with 9 nucleotides matching TRBD2. This CDR3 is built from 14 residues. Per germline, CDR1 MNHNS and CDR2 SASEGT. Trimming took 7 bases from V and 2 from J; bases not matched to a gene: 5. The CDR3 loop is CASNVAGAQETQYF. The CDR3 coding sequence is TGTGCCAGCAATGTAGCGGGGGCACAAGAGACCCAGTACTTC.

The chain carries TRBV2 and TRBJ2-3, with a tentative D call TRBD2 (6 bases). The CDR3 extends over 17 amino acids. CDR1 is SNHLY, CDR2 FYNNEI, per germline. The V and J ends lost 10 bases and 2 bases respectively, with 25 bases between them. The DNA of the CDR3 is TGTGCCACCTTAAGGACGGGGACTCCTCCTATCACAGATACGCAGTATTTT. Translating it yields CATLRTGTPPITDTQYF.

The CDR3, as DNA: TGTGCCAGCAGCGGGACACCAACAACTAATGAAAAACTGTTTTTT. This sequence encodes CASSGTPTTNEKLFF. The chain employs TRBV7-2 and TRBJ1-4, with a possible D match to TRBD1 (6 bases). The V gene lost 5 bases and the J gene lost 0 bases, with 10 bases spanning the gap. The CDR3 has 15 residues. Germline CDR1 reads SGHTA; CDR2 reads FQGNSA. Using reference TRBV7-2 and TRBJ1-4 for the parts outside the CDR3, the full variable domain is GAGVSQSPSNKVTEKGKDVELRCDPISGHTALYWYRQSLGQGLEFLIYFQGNSAPDKSGLPSDRFSAERTGGSVSTLTIQRTQQEDSAVYLCASSGTPTTNEKLFFGSGTQLSVL.

This clonotype has just a few counts. This rearrangement joins TRBV7-9 to TRBJ2-5; D might be TRBD1 (5 bases). Trimming stripped 2 bases from V and 3 bases from J, with 7 bases between. The CDR3 runs 13 residues. Germline CDR1 is SEHNR and CDR2 is FQNEAQ (reference sequence). In DNA, the CDR3 is TGTGCCAGCAGCTTATCAGGGAAAGAGACCCAGTACTTC. Translating it yields CASSLSGKETQYF.

The rearrangement uses TRBV6-2 or TRBV6-3 and TRBJ1-5, with 10 bases lining up with TRBD1. CDR3 length equals 14 residues. Germline V gives CDR1 MNHEY, CDR2 SVGEGT. Unmatched junction bases numbered 5, after V lost 5 bases and J lost 7 bases. In DNA, the CDR3 is TGTGCCAGCAGTCAGGACAGGGGGACCCAGCCCCAGCATTTT. Protein sequence: CASSQDRGTQPQHF.

The chain employs TRBV4-3 and TRBJ2-7, with D uncertain. CDR3 length: 13 amino acids. Germline V gene lookup returns CDR1 LGHNA and CDR2 YSLEER. The V gene lost 1 base and the J gene lost 7 bases, with 11 bases spanning the gap. The CDR3 is CASSQARDWEQYF. The CDR3 DNA sequence: TGCGCCAGCAGCCAAGCAAGGGATTGGGAGCAGTACTTC.

This chain uses TRBV7-8 with TRBJ1-2; D possibly corresponds to TRBD1 (5 bases). From germline, CDR1 is SGHVS and CDR2 FQNEAQ. This CDR3 spans 15 amino acids. V was trimmed by 5 bases and J by 2 bases, leaving 15 bases between them. For the CDR3, the DNA is TGTGCCAGCAGCCTCACGGGGCGGGGAAACTATGGCTACACCTTC. As protein: CASSLTGRGNYGYTF.

This clonotype appeared a few times. This sequence joins TRBV6-6 and TRBJ2-7, with D unresolved. The germline V gene encodes CDR1 MNHNY and CDR2 SVGAGI (reference sequence). This CDR3 has 17 residues. The germline V and J ends were trimmed by 7 bases and 0 bases, with 22 bases remaining between them. In DNA, the CDR3 is TGTGCCAGCAAGGGTATACATCCGAGGACGGACTCCTACGAGCAGTACTTC. As protein: CASKGIHPRTDSYEQYF.

This chain uses TRBV7-9 with TRBJ2-1; the D is unclear. Trimming took 7 bases from V and 0 from J, leaving 13 bases between them. CDR3 length: 15 amino acids. Germline V gene lookup returns CDR1 SEHNR and CDR2 FQNEAQ (reference sequence). CDR3 DNA: TGTGCCAGCACACCCGGGTCAGTCTCCTACAATGAGCAGTTCTTC. Protein: CASTPGSVSYNEQFF.

A few counts support this clonotype. The chain is built from TRBV5-4 and TRBJ2-1; 9 nucleotides align to TRBD1. J was trimmed by 4 bases and V by 4 bases; bases with no gene match: 12. Germline CDR1 is SGHNT and CDR2 is YYREEE (reference sequence). This CDR3 is 17 amino acids long. CDR3 DNA sequence: TGTGCCAGCAGCCTGGCCCCGGGACAGGGACAATACAATGAGCAGTTCTTC. It translates to CASSLAPGQGQYNEQFF.

CDR3 in amino acids: CSVPSGANEQYF. CDR3 sequence (DNA): TGCAGCGTTCCGTCAGGGGCCAACGAGCAGTACTTC. V is TRBV29-1 and J is TRBJ2-7, with D perhaps TRBD1 (6 bases). Germline assignment: CDR1 SQVTM and CDR2 ANQGSEA. CDR3 size: 12 residues. With 5 bases removed from V and 5 bases from J, the gap between germline ends came to 13 bases.

This clonotype has a handful of counts. The gene calls are TRBV6-2 or TRBV6-3 and TRBJ2-3; D possibly corresponds to TRBD2 (6 bases). With 2 bases removed from V and 6 bases from J, the gap between germline ends came to 12 bases. This CDR3 region has 14 residues. Germline CDR1 and CDR2: MNHEY and SVGEGT. The CDR3 loop is CASSYPGTADTQYF. DNA of the CDR3: TGTGCCAGCAGTTACCCGGGGACTGCGGATACGCAGTATTTT.

This clonotype turned up a few times. The V and J genes are TRBV5-6 and TRBJ2-7; perhaps TRBD1 as D (5 bases). V was shortened by 4 bases and J by 3 bases, with 11 bases between the two germline ends. The germline CDR1 and CDR2 sequences are SGHDT and YYEEEE. The CDR3 is made up of 13 amino acids. The CDR3 region is CASSTLGHYEQYF. Written as DNA, the CDR3 is TGTGCCAGCAGCACCCTCGGACACTACGAGCAGTACTTC.

J is TRBJ2-7 and V is TRBV28, with a possible D match to TRBD1 (5 bases). Looked up from germline, CDR1 is MDHEN and CDR2 is SYDVKM. This CDR3 comprises 13 residues. Trimming took off 8 bases at V and 1 base at J, with 12 bases between the two ends. The CDR3 loop reads CASQDITSYEQYF. The CDR3 DNA sequence: TGTGCCAGCCAGGACATAACGTCCTACGAGCAGTACTTC.

This clonotype was seen ten or more times. This chain joins TRBV7-8 and TRBJ1-1, with 9 nucleotides matching TRBD1. Germline CDR1 SGHVS, CDR2 FQNEAQ. The CDR3 extends over 14 amino acids. V gave up 4 bases and J gave up 6 bases; unmatched junction bases: 6. CDR3 in amino acids: CASSSDRGDSEAFF. The CDR3 bases are TGTGCCAGCAGCTCTGACAGGGGGGATTCTGAAGCTTTCTTT.

The chain combines TRBV4-2 with TRBJ2-3; 13 bases agree with TRBD2. This CDR3 has 16 amino acids. Germline V gene data show CDR1 as LGHNA and CDR2 as YNFKEQ. Trimming at V came to 0 bases and at J to 6 bases, leaving 3 bases not matched to a gene. The chain's CDR3 is CASSQEGTSGVDTQYF. The CDR3 DNA reads as TGTGCCAGCAGCCAAGAAGGGACTAGCGGGGTGGATACGCAGTATTTT.

The chain uses TRBV5-5 and TRBJ1-1; 7 nucleotides line up with TRBD1. The CDR3 has 14 amino acids. Germline assignment: CDR1 SGHKS and CDR2 YYEKEE (reference sequence). With V trimmed by 5 bases and J by 0 bases, 4 bases remained unmatched. The CDR3 protein is CASRDRLMNTEAFF. The CDR3 coding sequence is TGTGCCAGCAGGGACAGGCTCATGAACACTGAAGCTTTCTTT.

Only a few counts were recorded for this clonotype. V gene TRBV4-1 combines with J gene TRBJ1-2, with D possibly matching TRBD1 (5 bases). Per the germline V gene, CDR1 is MGHRA and CDR2 is YSYEKL. The CDR3 spans 16 residues. V was clipped by 0 bases and J by 4 bases, with 15 bases between them. The CDR3 protein is CASSQEGRTTGYGYTF. The CDR3 DNA reads TGCGCCAGCAGCCAAGAGGGACGGACAACCGGCTATGGCTACACCTTC.

V and J are TRBV28 and TRBJ1-5, with D possibly TRBD1 on 5 matching bases. Germline V gene data show CDR1 as MDHEN and CDR2 as SYDVKM. The CDR3 consists of 19 residues. Trimming shortened V by 1 base and J by 0 bases, and 19 bases separated the two germline ends. The CDR3 here is CASSLSLPDSDYSNQPQHF. The CDR3 coding sequence is TGTGCCAGCAGTTTATCGCTCCCAGACAGCGACTATAGCAATCAGCCCCAGCATTTT. Full variable domain (missing parts from reference TRBV28 and TRBJ1-5): DVKVTQSSRYLVKRTGEKVFLECVQDMDHENMFWYRQDPGLGLRLIYFSYDVKMKEKGDIPEGYSVSREKKERFSLILESASTNQTSMYLCASSLSLPDSDYSNQPQHFGDGTRLSIL.